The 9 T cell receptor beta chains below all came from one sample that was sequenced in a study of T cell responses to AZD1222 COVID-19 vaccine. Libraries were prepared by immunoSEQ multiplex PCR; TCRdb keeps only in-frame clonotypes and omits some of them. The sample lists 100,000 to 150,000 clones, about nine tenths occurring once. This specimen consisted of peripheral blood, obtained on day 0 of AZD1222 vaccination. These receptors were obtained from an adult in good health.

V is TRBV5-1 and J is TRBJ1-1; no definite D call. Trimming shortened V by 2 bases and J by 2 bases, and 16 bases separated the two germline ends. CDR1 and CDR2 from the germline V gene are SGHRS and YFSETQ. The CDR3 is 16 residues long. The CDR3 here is CASSFREQGPNTEAFF. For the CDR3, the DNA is TGCGCCAGCAGCTTCCGGGAACAAGGTCCCAACACTGAAGCTTTCTTT. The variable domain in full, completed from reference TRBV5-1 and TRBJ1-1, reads KAGVTQTPRYLIKTRGQQVTLSCSPISGHRSVSWYQQTPGQGLQFLFEYFSETQRNKGNFPGRFSGRQFSNSRSEMNVSTLELGDSALYLCASSFREQGPNTEAFFGQGTRLTVV.

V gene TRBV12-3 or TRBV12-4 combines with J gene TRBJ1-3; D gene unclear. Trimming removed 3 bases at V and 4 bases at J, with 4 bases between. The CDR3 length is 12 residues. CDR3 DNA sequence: TGTGCCAGCAGTTTGAGGGGAAACACCATATATTTT. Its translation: CASSLRGNTIYF.

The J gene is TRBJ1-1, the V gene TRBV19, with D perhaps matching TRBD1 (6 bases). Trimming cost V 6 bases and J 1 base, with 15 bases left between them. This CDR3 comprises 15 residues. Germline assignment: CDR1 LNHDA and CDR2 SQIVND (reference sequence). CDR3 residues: CASRVTGTTNTEAFF. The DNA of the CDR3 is TGTGCCAGTAGGGTGACCGGGACAACGAACACTGAAGCTTTCTTT.

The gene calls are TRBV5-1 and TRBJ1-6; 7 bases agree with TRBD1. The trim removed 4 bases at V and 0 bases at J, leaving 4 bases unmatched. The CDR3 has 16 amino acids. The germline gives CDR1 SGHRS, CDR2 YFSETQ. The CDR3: CASSPTGTSYNSPLHF. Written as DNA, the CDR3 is TGCGCCAGCAGCCCGACAGGGACCTCCTATAATTCACCCCTCCACTTT.

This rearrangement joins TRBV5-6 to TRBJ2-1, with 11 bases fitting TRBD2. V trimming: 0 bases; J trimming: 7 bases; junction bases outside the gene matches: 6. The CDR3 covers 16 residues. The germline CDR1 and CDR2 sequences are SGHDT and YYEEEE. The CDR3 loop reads CASSLERRLAGNEQFF. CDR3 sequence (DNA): TGTGCCAGCAGCTTGGAGAGGAGACTAGCGGGAAATGAGCAGTTCTTC.

CDR3 protein: CASSQGQGREKLFF. CDR3 bases: TGCGCCAGCAGTCAGGGACAGGGAAGGGAAAAACTGTTTTTT. V is TRBV5-1 and J is TRBJ1-4; 9 bases agree with TRBD1. J lost 8 bases, V lost 5 bases, and 7 bases had no gene match. Germline V gives CDR1 SGHRS, CDR2 YFSETQ. The CDR3 is 14 residues long.

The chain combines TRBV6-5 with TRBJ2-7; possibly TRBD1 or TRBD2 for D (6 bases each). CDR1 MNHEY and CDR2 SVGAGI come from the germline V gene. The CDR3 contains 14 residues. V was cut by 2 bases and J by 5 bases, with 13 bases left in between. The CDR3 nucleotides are TGTGCCAGCAGTTACGAGGGGGGACGAAACGAGCAGTACTTC. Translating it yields CASSYEGGRNEQYF.

The CDR3, as DNA: TGTGCCTGGAGTCCAGCGGGGGGTACGCAGTATTTT. This translates into CAWSPAGGTQYF. The chain is built from TRBV30 and TRBJ2-3; 9 bases line up with TRBD2. The CDR3 has 12 amino acids. Germline CDR1 is GTSNPN and CDR2 is SVGIG (reference sequence). Trimming at V came to 2 bases and at J to 8 bases, leaving 2 bases not matched to a gene.

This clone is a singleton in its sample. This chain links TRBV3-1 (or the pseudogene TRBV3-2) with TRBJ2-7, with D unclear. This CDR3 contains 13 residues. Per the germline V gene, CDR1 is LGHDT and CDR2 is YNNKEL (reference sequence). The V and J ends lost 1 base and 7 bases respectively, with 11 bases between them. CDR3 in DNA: TGTGCCAGCAGCCAAGCCCCAGCCTCAGAGCAGTACTTC. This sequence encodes CASSQAPASEQYF.